This T cell receptor beta chain originates from a study of shared clonotypes between healthy human individuals. Sequencing was performed with immunoSEQ multiplex PCR; in TCRdb, only in-frame clones are kept and a portion is missing. The repertoire holds about 1.1 million clones, 78% seen once, with under 0.6% in the top ten. Sequencing input: memory CD4+ T cells from PBMCs. Subset noted: CD45RA-negative fraction. The receptor was derived from a man aged 18-30 years in good health. Some clones in this sample may be carry-over from other donors' samples.

The CDR3 region is CAIGPRTAAYNEQFF. In nucleotides, the CDR3 is TGTGCCATCGGGCCCCGGACAGCAGCCTACAATGAGCAGTTCTTC. The V call is TRBV10-3, the J call TRBJ2-1; a weak D match, TRBD1 (6 bases). This CDR3 region has 15 residues. The germline CDR1 and CDR2 sequences are ENHRY and SYGVKD. V gave up 8 bases and J gave up 2 bases, with 16 bases separating them.